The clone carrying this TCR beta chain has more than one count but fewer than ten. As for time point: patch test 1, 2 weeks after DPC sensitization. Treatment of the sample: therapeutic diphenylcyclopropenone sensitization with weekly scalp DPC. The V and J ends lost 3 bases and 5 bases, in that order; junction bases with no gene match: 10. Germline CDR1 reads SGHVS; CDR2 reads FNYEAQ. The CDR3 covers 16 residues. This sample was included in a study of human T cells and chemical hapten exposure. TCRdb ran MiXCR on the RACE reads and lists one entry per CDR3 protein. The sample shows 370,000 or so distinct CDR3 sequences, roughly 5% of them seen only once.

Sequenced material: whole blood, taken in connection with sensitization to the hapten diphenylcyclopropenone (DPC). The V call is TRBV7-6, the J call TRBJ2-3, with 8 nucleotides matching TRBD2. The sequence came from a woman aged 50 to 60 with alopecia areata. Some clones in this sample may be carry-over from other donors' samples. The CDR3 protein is CASSFTSGARGDTQYF. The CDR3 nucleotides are TGTGCCAGCAGCTTTACTAGCGGAGCCCGGGGAGATACGCAGTATTTT.